Following are 18 T cell receptor beta chains from one sample sequenced in a study of blood T cells in healthy people across ages. Through a sample-barcoded 5' primer and a J-beta primer mix, a second PCR was run for roughly 7 to 12 cycles. TCRdb passed the 5' RACE reads through MiXCR, listing each CDR3 protein once. This sample has 1.5 million to 2 million distinct CDR3 sequences, with 28% found just once. Sequencing was done on a sample of blood. The receptor set was obtained from a woman between 25 and 40 years old in good health.

The chain links TRBV3-1 to TRBJ2-5; the match to TRBD1 covers 8 bases. The J call is uncertain, as TRBJ2-7 better fits the DNA end. Germline assignment: CDR1 LGHDT and CDR2 YNNKEL (reference sequence). The CDR3 has 16 residues. In nucleotides, the CDR3 is TGTGCCAGCAGCCAAGATCGGACAGGGCAAGGACGCGAGCAGTACTTC. It translates to CASSQDRTGQGREQYF.

This clonotype was seen a handful of times. The chain uses TRBV15 and TRBJ2-7, with TRBD2 matching 8 bases. The V and J ends lost 2 bases and 2 bases, in that order; junction bases with no gene match: 20. There are 20 residues in the CDR3. Germline V lookup: CDR1 LNHNV, CDR2 YYDKDF (reference sequence). The CDR3 region is CATSRHTGGSFGRAPYEQYF. DNA of the CDR3: TGTGCCACCAGCAGACACACCGGGGGATCCTTCGGGAGGGCCCCCTACGAGCAGTACTTC. The complete variable domain, with remaining parts taken from reference TRBV15 and TRBJ2-7, reads DAMVIQNPRYQVTQFGKPVTLSCSQTLNHNVMYWYQQKSSQAPKLLFHYYDKDFNNEADTPDNFQSRRPNTSFCFLDIRSPGLGDTAMYLCATSRHTGGSFGRAPYEQYFGPGTRLTVT.

The chain uses TRBV27 and TRBJ2-3; 7 bases align to TRBD2. Germline assignment: CDR1 MNHEY and CDR2 SMNVEV (reference sequence). V lost 8 bases and J lost 1; bases outside the gene matches: 9. The CDR3 is 15 residues long. The CDR3 DNA is TGTGCCAGCCGTGGGGGGAGGGTCGGCACAGATACGCAGTATTTT. Protein product: CASRGGRVGTDTQYF.

Points on this clonotype: One junction end does not reproduce the germline sequence, and a read error may be involved. This sequence joins TRBV9 and TRBJ1-2; 7 bases fit TRBD1. Per the germline V gene, CDR1 is SGDLS and CDR2 is YYNGEE. The CDR3 runs to 15 residues. The CDR3 DNA reads TGTGTCAGCAGCCCAGGGGGAACAGCTAACTATGGCTACACCTTC. Its protein product is CVSSPGGTANYGYTF.

This clonotype came up a few times. The chain uses TRBV20-1 and TRBJ2-1; 10 nucleotides match TRBD1. Unmatched junction bases numbered 10, after V lost 3 bases and J lost 5 bases. The CDR3 is made up of 16 amino acids. The V gene's germline CDR1 is DFQATT and CDR2 SNEGSKA (reference sequence). Written as DNA, the CDR3 is TGCAGTGCTAGTGACAGGGGGGGACAGGGGAACAATGAGCAGTTCTTC. Amino acid sequence: CSASDRGGQGNNEQFF.

This clonotype has more than one count but fewer than ten. The V and J genes are TRBV5-3 and TRBJ1-6; D uncertain. Being an ORF, TRBV5-3 has a function that is uncertain. The V gene lost 0 bases and the J gene lost 4 bases, with 17 bases spanning the gap. The CDR3 runs to 18 residues. CDR3 region: CARSLVMTNRQYNSPLHF. CDR3 in DNA: TGTGCCAGAAGCTTGGTAATGACGAATCGCCAGTATAATTCACCCCTCCACTTT.

This clonotype has a handful of counts. V is TRBV3-1 and J is TRBJ1-2, with a possible D match to TRBD1 (6 bases). V lost 1 base to trimming and J lost 7 bases, with 13 bases between them. The CDR3 covers 14 residues. CDR1 and CDR2 from the germline V gene are LGHDT and YNNKEL (reference sequence). The CDR3 DNA reads as TGTGCCAGCAGCCAAGGACAGGTCGACCCTGGCTACACCTTC. As protein: CASSQGQVDPGYTF.

This clonotype came up a few times. V is TRBV5-1 and J is TRBJ2-5; a possible D gene is TRBD2 (5 bases). V lost 4 bases, J lost 4 bases, and 17 bases lay in between. This CDR3 has 15 residues. Germline V gives CDR1 SGHRS, CDR2 YFSETQ. The CDR3 spells CASSREGPEGETQYF. Here the CDR3 DNA reads TGCGCCAGCAGCCGTGAGGGCCCCGAGGGAGAGACCCAGTACTTC.

This clonotype was counted only a few times. The rearrangement uses TRBV5-1 and TRBJ2-3, with a possible D match to TRBD1 (6 bases). The CDR3 contains 14 residues. In germline, CDR1 is SGHRS, CDR2 YFSETQ. V was clipped by 0 bases and J by 4 bases, with 9 bases between them. The CDR3 spells CASSLATGSDTQYF. CDR3 DNA: TGCGCCAGCAGCTTGGCTACAGGGTCAGATACGCAGTATTTT.

This clonotype was counted only a few times. The chain employs TRBV6-5 and TRBJ2-5, with a tentative D call TRBD2 (5 bases). In germline, CDR1 is MNHEY, CDR2 SVGAGI. V shed 7 bases and J shed 5 bases, with 14 bases lying between them. The CDR3 covers 13 residues. The CDR3 sequence: CASNLGRGETQYF. CDR3 DNA sequence: TGTGCCAGCAACCTAGGGAGAGGGGAGACCCAGTACTTC.

The V and J genes are TRBV6-2 or TRBV6-3 and TRBJ2-7; D may be TRBD2 (6 bases). Per germline, CDR1 MNHEY and CDR2 SVGEGT. The V and J ends lost 9 bases and 3 bases respectively, with 15 bases between them. CDR3 length: 13 amino acids. The CDR3 region is CASRESDIYEQYF. The CDR3, as DNA: TGTGCCAGTCGGGAGTCGGATATCTACGAGCAGTACTTC.

This clonotype has a count of ten or more. The CDR3 is CASSRASGSRGEQFF. CDR3 bases: TGCGCCAGCAGCAGGGCTAGCGGGAGTAGGGGTGAGCAGTTCTTC. The rearrangement links TRBV5-1 to TRBJ2-1; 10 nucleotides line up with TRBD2. With V trimmed by 4 bases and J by 9 bases, 10 bases remained unmatched. Germline V CDR1 and CDR2: SGHRS, YFSETQ. The CDR3 runs 15 residues.

The J gene is TRBJ2-3, the V gene TRBV12-3 or TRBV12-4, with 11 bases fitting TRBD2. The CDR3 loop spans 17 amino acids. V lost 6 bases, J lost 2 bases, and 10 bases stayed unmatched. CDR3 residues: CASSRATSGDSTDTQYF. The CDR3 DNA is TGTGCCAGCAGCCGGGCGACTAGCGGGGACTCCACAGATACGCAGTATTTT.

This clonotype was observed a handful of times. This sequence joins TRBV12-5 and TRBJ2-3; D is ambiguous. Germline V CDR1 and CDR2: LGHNT, FRNRAP. Trimming pared 6 bases from V and 0 bases from J, leaving 10 bases between. This CDR3 has 14 residues. CDR3: CASGGGVSTDTQYF. The CDR3 region has the DNA TGTGCTAGTGGGGGTGGGGTTAGCACAGATACGCAGTATTTT. The whole variable domain, filled in from reference TRBV12-5 and TRBJ2-3, reads DARVTQTPRHKVTEMGQEVTMRCQPILGHNTVFWYRQTMMQGLELLAYFRNRAPLDDSGMPKDRFSAEMPDATLATLKIQPSEPRDSAVYFCASGGGVSTDTQYFGPGTRLTVL.

This clonotype was seen ten or more times. The rearrangement links TRBV6-6 to TRBJ2-1; TRBD1 agrees at 8 bases. This CDR3 has 16 residues. The germline CDR1 and CDR2 sequences are MNHNY and SVGAGI (reference sequence). V shed 4 bases and J 0 bases; nucleotides not matched to a gene: 5. The CDR3 here is CASSSQGASSYNEQFF. The CDR3 DNA reads as TGTGCCAGCAGTTCTCAGGGGGCCAGCTCCTACAATGAGCAGTTCTTC.

This clonotype has just a few counts. The genes are TRBV12-3 or TRBV12-4 and TRBJ1-5; no definite D call. The CDR3 sequence is 15 residues long. The V gene lost 6 bases and the J gene lost 3 bases, with 15 bases spanning the gap. The CDR3 region has the DNA TGTGCCAGCAGGCAGATGGGTGGGGTCAATCAGCCCCAGCATTTT. Protein product: CASRQMGGVNQPQHF.

Comment on this clonotype: One end of the junction fails to match germline, which may point to a read error. This rearrangement joins TRBV19 to TRBJ2-6, with 9 bases that match TRBD1. Germline V gives CDR1 LNHDA, CDR2 SQIVND (reference sequence). This CDR3 comprises 15 residues. CDR3 in DNA: TGTGCCAGTAGCCGGGACAGGGATGGGGCCTACGTCCTGACTTTC. Amino acid sequence: CASSRDRDGAYVLTF.

This clonotype has more than one count but fewer than ten. A read error may produce the germline difference seen at one junction end. The V gene is TRBV4-2, the J gene TRBJ2-1; 7 bases map to TRBD2. Germline assignment: CDR1 LGHNA and CDR2 YNFKEQ. This CDR3 region has 13 residues. CDR3 coding DNA: TGTGCCAGTAGCCAAGCGGGACGTTATGAGCAGTTCTTC. Its translation: CASSQAGRYEQFF.